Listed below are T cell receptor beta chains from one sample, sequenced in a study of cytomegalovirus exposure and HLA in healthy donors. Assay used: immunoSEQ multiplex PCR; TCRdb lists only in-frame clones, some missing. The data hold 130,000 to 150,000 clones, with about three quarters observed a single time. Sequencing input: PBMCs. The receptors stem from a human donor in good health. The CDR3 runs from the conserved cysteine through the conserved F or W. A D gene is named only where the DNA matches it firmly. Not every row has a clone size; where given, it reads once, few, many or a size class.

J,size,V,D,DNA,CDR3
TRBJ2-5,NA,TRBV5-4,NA,TGTGCCAGCAGCGATTGGGGTCAGGGCGGTTCGTGGACCCAGTACTTC,CASSDWGQGGSWTQYF
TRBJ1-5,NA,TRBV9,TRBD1,TGTGCCAGCAGCGTTGGCAGGGGGCGATGGGAGCCCCAGCATTTT,CASSVGRGRWEPQHF
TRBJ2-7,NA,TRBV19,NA,TGTGCCAGTAGCCGACAGACCAGCGACGAGCAGTACTTC,CASSRQTSDEQYF
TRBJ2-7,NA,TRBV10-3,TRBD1,TGTGCCATCAGTGGACAGGGGGAGGGCGAGCAGTACTTC,CAISGQGEGEQYF
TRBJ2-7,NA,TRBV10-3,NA,TGTGCCATCAGTGAGGTTTCAGGAGGGTACGAGCAGTACTTC,CAISEVSGGYEQYF
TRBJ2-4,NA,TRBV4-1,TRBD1,TGCGCCAGCAGCCAGACAGGGGATGACATTCAGTACTTC,CASSQTGDDIQYF
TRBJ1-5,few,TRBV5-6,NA,TGTGCCAGCAGCCTAGCAGGCGGCGGCAATCAGCCCCAGCATTTT,CASSLAGGGNQPQHF
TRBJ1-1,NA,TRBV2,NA,TGTGCCAGCCGGGGTTGTGAAGCTTTCTTT,CASRGCEAFF
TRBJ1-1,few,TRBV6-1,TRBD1,TGTGCCAGTTACAGGGGTGGGAACACTGAAGCTTTCTTT,CASYRGGNTEAFF
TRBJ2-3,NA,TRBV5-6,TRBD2,TGTGCCAGCAGGGCGGGACTAGCGGGTCTCACAGATACGCAGTATTTT,CASRAGLAGLTDTQYF
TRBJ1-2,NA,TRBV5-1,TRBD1,TGCGCCAGCAGCTCGGGACAGGGGGCGAAAGGCTACACCTTC,CASSSGQGAKGYTF
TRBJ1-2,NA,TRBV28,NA,TGTGCCAGCAGTTTCAAAGGGGTTGGTGGCTACACCTTC,CASSFKGVGGYTF
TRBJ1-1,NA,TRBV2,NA,TGTGCCAGCAGTGTGAGGGCGGGGGACACTGAAGCTTTCTTT,CASSVRAGDTEAFF
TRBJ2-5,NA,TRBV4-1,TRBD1,TGCGCCAGCAGCCAAGGGGACAGTCAAGAGACCCAGTACTTC,CASSQGDSQETQYF
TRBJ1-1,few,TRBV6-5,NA,TGTGCCAGCAGTTACTCGTCGGGTGAAGCTTTCTTT,CASSYSSGEAFF
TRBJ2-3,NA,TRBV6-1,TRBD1,TGTGCCAGCAGGGACTCCGGGACAGGGCAGTATTTT,CASRDSGTGQYF
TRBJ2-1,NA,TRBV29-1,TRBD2,TGCAGCGTTGGTGGGGCTCAGCGGGGGCACTCCTACAATGAGCAGTTCTTC,CSVGGAQRGHSYNEQFF
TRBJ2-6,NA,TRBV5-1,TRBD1,TGCGCCAGCAGCGGGACAGGGGGGTCTGTTGGGGCCAACGTCCTGACTTTC,CASSGTGGSVGANVLTF
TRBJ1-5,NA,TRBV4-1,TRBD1,TGCGCCAGCAGCGGACAGGGTAGCAATCAGCCCCAGCATTTT,CASSGQGSNQPQHF
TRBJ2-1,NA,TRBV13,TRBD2,TGTGCCAGCAGCCGTACCGGGCCAGAATTCTCCGGGACTAGCTCCTCGAGCTCCTACAATGAGCAGTTCTTC,CASSRTGPEFSGTSSSSSYNEQFF
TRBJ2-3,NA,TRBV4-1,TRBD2,TGCGCCAGCAGCCAAGTGGGGAGGGTCGGCACAGATACGCAGTATTTT,CASSQVGRVGTDTQYF
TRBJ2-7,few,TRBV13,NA,TGTGCCAGCAGCTTAGAGGGAAGGGGGGGAGTCATGAAGCAGTACTTC,CASSLEGRGGVMKQYF
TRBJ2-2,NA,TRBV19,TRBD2,TGTGCCAGTAGTATAGGACTAGCGATCAACACCGGGGAGCTGTTTTTT,CASSIGLAINTGELFF
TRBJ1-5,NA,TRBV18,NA,TGTGCCAGCTCACCAGTGCAGGGTGGGGATCAGCCCCAGCATTTT,CASSPVQGGDQPQHF
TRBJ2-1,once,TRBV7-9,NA,TGTGCCAGCAGCCCAGACAGATTTCGGATCAATGAGCAGTTCTTC,CASSPDRFRINEQFF
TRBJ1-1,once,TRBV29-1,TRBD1,TGCAGCGTCGGGACAGCCGAGAACACTGAAGCTTTCTTT,CSVGTAENTEAFF
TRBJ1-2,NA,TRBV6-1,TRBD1,TGTGCCAGCAGTGCAGCAGGGGGTCTCTATGGCTACACCTTC,CASSAAGGLYGYTF
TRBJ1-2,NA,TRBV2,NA,TGTGCCAGCATCTATCGGACAGCTAACTATGGCTACACCTTC,CASIYRTANYGYTF
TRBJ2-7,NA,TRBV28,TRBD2,TGTGCCAGCAGTACCCTTCGTAGCGGGTCCTACGAGCAGTACTTC,CASSTLRSGSYEQYF
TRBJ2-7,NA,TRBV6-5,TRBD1,TGTGCCAGCAGTTATTCTGGGACAGCCTACGAGCAGTACTTC,CASSYSGTAYEQYF
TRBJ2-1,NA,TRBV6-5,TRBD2,TGTGCCACCAGTAAAGCGGGAGGTGTTAATGAGCAGTTCTTC,CATSKAGGVNEQFF
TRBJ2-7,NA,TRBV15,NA,TGTGCCACCAGTTGGGACAACCTGAGGGAGCAGTACTTC,CATSWDNLREQYF
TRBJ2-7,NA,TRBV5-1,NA,TGCGCCAGCAGCTTTACAGGGTCCCCTAGTGAGCAGTACTTC,CASSFTGSPSEQYF
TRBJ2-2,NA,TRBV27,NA,TGTGCCAGCAGTTTCGGGACAACGAACACCGGGGAGCTGTTTTTT,CASSFGTTNTGELFF
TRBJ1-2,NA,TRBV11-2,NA,TGTGCCAGCAGCTTAGCCAGGGAGGCCTATGGCTACCCCTTC,CASSLAREAYGYPF
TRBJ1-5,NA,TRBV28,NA,TGTGCCAGCAGTTTATTGGTAGGGGTTAGTAGCAATCAGCCCCAGCATTTT,CASSLLVGVSSNQPQHF
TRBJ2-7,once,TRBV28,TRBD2,TGTGCCAGCAGTCTAAAGCGGGGGCGGTACGAGCAGTACTTC,CASSLKRGRYEQYF
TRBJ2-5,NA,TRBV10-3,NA,TGTGCCATCAGTGCAGCGCCCCAAGAGACCCAGTACTTC,CAISAAPQETQYF
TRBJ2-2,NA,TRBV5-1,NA,TGCGCCAGCAGCTTGGACAGAAAGGAGCTGTTTTTT,CASSLDRKELFF
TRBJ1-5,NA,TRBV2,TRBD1,TGTGCCAGCAGGACAGGGTCAGAGTGGGGCAATCAGCCCCAGCATTTT,CASRTGSEWGNQPQHF
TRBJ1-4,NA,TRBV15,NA,TGTGCCACCAGCAGGGGCATACAAGTGTTTACAAGTGAAAAACTGTTTTTT,CATSRGIQVFTSEKLFF
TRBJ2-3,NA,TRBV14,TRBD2,TGTGCCAGCAGCCCTCTAGCGGGAGGGCCCGTGACAGATACGCAGTATTTT,CASSPLAGGPVTDTQYF
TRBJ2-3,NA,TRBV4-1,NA,TGCGCCAGCAGACAAACCCTATTCGGGAGCACAGATACGCAGTATTTT,CASRQTLFGSTDTQYF
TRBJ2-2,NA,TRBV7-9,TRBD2,TGTGCCAGCAGCTTAAGGGCTAGCGGACCGACCGGGGAGCTGTTTTTT,CASSLRASGPTGELFF
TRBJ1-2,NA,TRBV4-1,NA,TGCGCCAGCAGCCAAGGGCCAGCTAACTATGGCTACCCCTTC,CASSQGPANYGYPF
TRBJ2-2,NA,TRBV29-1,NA,TGCAGCGTGGCCAAACAGGGAACCGGGGAGCTGTTTTTT,CSVAKQGTGELFF
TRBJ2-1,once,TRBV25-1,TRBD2,TGTGCCAGCAGTGCTAGCGGGGGATACAATGAGCAGTTCTTC,CASSASGGYNEQFF
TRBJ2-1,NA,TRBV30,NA,TGTGCCTGGAGTGTTCTGAGTGAGCAGTTCTTC,CAWSVLSEQFF